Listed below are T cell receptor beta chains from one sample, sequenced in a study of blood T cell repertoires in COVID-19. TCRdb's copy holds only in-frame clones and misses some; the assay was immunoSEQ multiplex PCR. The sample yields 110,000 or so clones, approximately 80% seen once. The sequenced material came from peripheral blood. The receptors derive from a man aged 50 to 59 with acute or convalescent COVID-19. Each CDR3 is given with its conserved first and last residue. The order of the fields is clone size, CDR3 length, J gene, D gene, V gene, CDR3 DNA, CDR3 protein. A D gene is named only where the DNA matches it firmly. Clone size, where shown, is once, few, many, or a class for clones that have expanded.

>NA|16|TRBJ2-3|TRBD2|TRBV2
TGTGCCAGCAGTGAGAGCGGGGGGGCCCAAACAGATACGCAGTATTTT
CASSESGGAQTDTQYF
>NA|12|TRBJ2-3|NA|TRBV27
TGTGCCAGCAGTTTTCGGGGAGATACGCAGTATTTT
CASSFRGDTQYF
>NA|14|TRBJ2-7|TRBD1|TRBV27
TGTGCCAGCAGCCAGACAGGGGCAAGCTACGAGCAGTACTTC
CASSQTGASYEQYF
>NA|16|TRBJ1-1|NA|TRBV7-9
TGTGCCAGCAGGGCAAGGCCAGCGTTTGCGAACACTGAAGCTTTCTTT
CASRARPAFANTEAFF
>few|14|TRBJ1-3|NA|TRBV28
TGTGCCAGCAGTTTAGGCAGCGAGGGAAACACCATATATTTT
CASSLGSEGNTIYF
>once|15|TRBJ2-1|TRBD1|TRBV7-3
TGTGCCAGCAGCTTTGGACAGGGGGCAGGGGATGAGCAGTTCTTC
CASSFGQGAGDEQFF
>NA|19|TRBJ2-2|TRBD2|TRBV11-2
TGTGCCAGCAGCTTAGGAGCCGGGACTAGCGGGGCGAACACCGGGGAGCTGTTTTTT
CASSLGAGTSGANTGELFF
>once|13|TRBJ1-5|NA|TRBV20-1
TGCAGTGCTAGTCGGGGGGGCAATCAGCCCCAGCATTTT
CSASRGGNQPQHF
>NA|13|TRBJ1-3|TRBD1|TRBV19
TGTGCCAGTCGACAGGGTATGAGAAACACCATATATTTT
CASRQGMRNTIYF
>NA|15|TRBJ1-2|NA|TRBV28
TGTGCCAGCAGTTTACCGCAGGGCCATAACTATGGCTACACCTTC
CASSLPQGHNYGYTF
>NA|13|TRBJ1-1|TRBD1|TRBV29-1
TGCAGCGTTGAGGACAGGGGGGGCACTGAAGCTTTCTTT
CSVEDRGGTEAFF
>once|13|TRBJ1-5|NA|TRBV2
TGTGCCAGCAGTAGAGAGCTAAATCAGCCCCAGCATTTT
CASSRELNQPQHF
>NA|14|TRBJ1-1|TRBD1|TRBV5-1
TGCGCCAGCAGCTCCCGACAGGGTGTCACTGAAGCTTTCTTT
CASSSRQGVTEAFF
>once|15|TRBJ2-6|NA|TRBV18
TGTGCCAGCTCCCAAGACAGTTCTGGGGCCAACGTCCTGACTTTC
CASSQDSSGANVLTF
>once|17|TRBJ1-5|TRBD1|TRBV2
TGTGCCAGCAGTCTAGGGACAGGGGATTTCAGCAATCAGCCCCAGCATTTT
CASSLGTGDFSNQPQHF
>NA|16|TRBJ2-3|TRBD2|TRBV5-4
TGTGCCAGCAGCTTGCGAGCGGGAGGGGACACAGATACGCAGTATTTT
CASSLRAGGDTDTQYF
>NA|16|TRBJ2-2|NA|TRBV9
TGTGCCAGCAGCGTAGTAGGGGGGGCCGCCACCGGGGAGCTGTTTTTT
CASSVVGGAATGELFF
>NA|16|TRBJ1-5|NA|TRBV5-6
TGTGCCAGCAGCTTGAGGGCAGGGTGGAAAAATCAGCCCCAGCATTTT
CASSLRAGWKNQPQHF
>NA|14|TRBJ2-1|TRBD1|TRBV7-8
TGTGCCAGCAGCGAGGGACAGGGGGACAATGAGCAGTTCTTC
CASSEGQGDNEQFF
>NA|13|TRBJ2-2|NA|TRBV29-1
TGCAGCGTTGGAGGGGGGGGCACCGGGGAGCTGTTTTTT
CSVGGGGTGELFF
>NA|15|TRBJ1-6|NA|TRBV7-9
TGTGCCAGCAGCTTAGTGAGACAGCTTAATTCACCCCTCCACTTT
CASSLVRQLNSPLHF
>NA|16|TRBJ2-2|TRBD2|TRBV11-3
TGTGCCAGCAGCTTGGGGGGGACGCTAAACACCGGGGAGCTGTTTTTT
CASSLGGTLNTGELFF
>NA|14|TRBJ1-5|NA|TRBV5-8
TGTGCCAGCAGCCCGGACAGTTCCAATCAGCCCCAGCATTTT
CASSPDSSNQPQHF
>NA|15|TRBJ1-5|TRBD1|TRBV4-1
TGCGCCAGCAGCCAGTGGGACAGGCGGGATCAGCCCCAGCATTTT
CASSQWDRRDQPQHF
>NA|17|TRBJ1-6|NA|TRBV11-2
TGTGCCAGCAGCTTTTCCCTGTACAAGCGGTATGATTCACCCCTCCACTTT
CASSFSLYKRYDSPLHF
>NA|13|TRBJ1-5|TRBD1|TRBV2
TGTGCCAGCAGCCCAGGGGGCGGTCAGCCCCAGCATTTT
CASSPGGGQPQHF
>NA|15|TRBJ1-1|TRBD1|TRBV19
TGTGCCAGTAGTACTACAGGGGGCGGTTTCACTGAAGCTTTCTTT
CASSTTGGGFTEAFF
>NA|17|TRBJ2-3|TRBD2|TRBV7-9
TGTGCCAGCAGCTTAAGACTAGCCCTGAGTGGTACAGATACGCAGTATTTT
CASSLRLALSGTDTQYF
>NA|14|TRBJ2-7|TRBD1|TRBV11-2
TGTGCCAGCAGCTTGGGGACAGGGCCCTACGAGCAGTACTTC
CASSLGTGPYEQYF
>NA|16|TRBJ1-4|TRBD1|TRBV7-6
TGTGCCAGCAGCTTAGGCGGGGACAGGGGGCATGAAAAACTGTTTTTT
CASSLGGDRGHEKLFF
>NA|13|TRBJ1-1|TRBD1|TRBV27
TGTGCCAGTGGGCAGGGGGTAAAGACTGAAGCTTTCTTT
CASGQGVKTEAFF
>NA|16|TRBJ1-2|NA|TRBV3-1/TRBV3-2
TGTGCCAGCAGCCAAGTCGGGGGGGGGACGAACTATGGCTACACCTTC
CASSQVGGGTNYGYTF
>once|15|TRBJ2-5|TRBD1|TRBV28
TGTGCCAGCACCAACCCGGGACAGGGAGAAGAGACCCAGTACTTC
CASTNPGQGEETQYF
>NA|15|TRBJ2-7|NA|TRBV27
TGTGCCAGCAGCCCGGTTATCCCGAGCTCCTACGAGCAGTACTTC
CASSPVIPSSYEQYF
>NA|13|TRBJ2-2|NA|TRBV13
TGTGCCAGCAGCTTAGGACGGGCCGGGGAGCTGTTTTTT
CASSLGRAGELFF
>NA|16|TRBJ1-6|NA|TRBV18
TGTGCCAGCTCATTTGACAGGAGCTCCTATAATTCACCCCTCCACTTT
CASSFDRSSYNSPLHF
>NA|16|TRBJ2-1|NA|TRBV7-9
TGTGCCAGCAGGTGGGGTAGCGAAACCCCGGGCAATGAGCAGTTCTTC
CASRWGSETPGNEQFF
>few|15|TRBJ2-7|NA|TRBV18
TGTGCCAGCTCACCACCGCGCAGGGGGGCCTACGAGCAGTACTTC
CASSPPRRGAYEQYF
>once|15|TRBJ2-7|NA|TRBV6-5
TGTGCCAGCAGTTACTCGAAGCAGGGGCCGTACGAGCAGTACTTC
CASSYSKQGPYEQYF
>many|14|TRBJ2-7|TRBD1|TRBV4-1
TGCGCCAGCAGCCCGGACAGGAGCTCCTACGAGCAGTACTTC
CASSPDRSSYEQYF
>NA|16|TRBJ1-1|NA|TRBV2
TGTGCCAGCAGTGAACTTTCAGGTTTATTGCACACTGAAGCTTTCTTT
CASSELSGLLHTEAFF
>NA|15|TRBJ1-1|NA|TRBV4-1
TGCGCCAGCAGCCAAGAGCCAGGGAGGAGGACTGAAGCTTTCTTT
CASSQEPGRRTEAFF
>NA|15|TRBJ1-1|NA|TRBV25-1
TGTGCCAGCAGTGATCTCAGGGGAAGGAACACTGAAGCTTTCTTT
CASSDLRGRNTEAFF
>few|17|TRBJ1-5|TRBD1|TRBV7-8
TGTGCCAGCAGCATGGATGTATGGACAGGGGGCGATCAGCCCCAGCATTTT
CASSMDVWTGGDQPQHF
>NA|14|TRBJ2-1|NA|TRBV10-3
TGTGCCATCAGTGAGTTGAGAATTGACAATGAGCAGTTCTTC
CAISELRIDNEQFF
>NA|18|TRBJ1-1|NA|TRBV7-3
TGTGCCAGCAGCCACCACCCTGGACAAGGGGCATTGAACACTGAAGCTTTCTTT
CASSHHPGQGALNTEAFF
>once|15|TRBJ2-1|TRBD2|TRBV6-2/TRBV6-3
TGTGCCAGCAGTTACGGCGGGGGCTCCTACAATGAGCAGTTCTTC
CASSYGGGSYNEQFF
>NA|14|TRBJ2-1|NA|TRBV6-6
TGTGCCAGCAGTGCTTCGGGGAACTACAATGAGCAGTTCTTC
CASSASGNYNEQFF